Below, 4 T cell receptor beta chains from the same sample are listed, as sequenced in a study of PD-L1 blockade in urothelial cancer (dated by TCRdb to 2016 to 2017). The method behind the library was the immunoSEQ multiplex PCR assay. In TCRdb, the immuneACCESS table is reduced to in-frame sequences with V and J assigned. These tables do not hold every clone; where another copy was compared, an unresolved V gene accounts for under half, and the others remain unexplained. This sample gives around 46,000 clones in total; around 80% of them show up just once. Of the sample, about 13% falls within the top ten clones. The label giving this sample's time point can be read as: peripheral blood 6 weeks after treatment start. Sequencing used PBMCs, obtained around atezolizumab (anti-PD-L1) treatment. Receptors were obtained from a man aged 55 to 70 with urothelial cancer.

V and J are TRBV15 and TRBJ1-5; 8 nucleotides match TRBD1. Germline V CDR1 and CDR2: LNHNV, YYDKDF (reference sequence). The CDR3 sequence is 16 residues long. J was trimmed by 5 bases and V by 5 bases; bases with no gene match: 11. CDR3 in amino acids: CATSPRTGSVHQPQHF. The CDR3 bases are TGTGCCACCAGCCCTCGGACAGGGAGCGTGCATCAGCCCCAGCATTTT.

This sequence joins TRBV5-4 and TRBJ2-5, with a possible D match to TRBD1 (6 bases). The CDR3 contains 14 residues. Germline loops: CDR1 SGHNT, CDR2 YYREEE (reference sequence). V was clipped by 0 bases and J by 10 bases, with 16 bases between them. The CDR3 DNA reads as TGTGCCAGCAGCTTGGAAGGGACACTAGGTATCCAGTACTTC. It encodes CASSLEGTLGIQYF.

This chain uses TRBV4-1 with TRBJ1-1; a possible D gene is TRBD1 (6 bases). The CDR3 has 14 amino acids. Germline lookup yields CDR1 MGHRA and CDR2 YSYEKL. Trimming left V 0 bases short and J 10 bases short, with 15 bases between. Here the CDR3 reads CASSQDRQGLGAFF. CDR3 in DNA: TGCGCCAGCAGCCAAGATCGGCAGGGGCTGGGAGCTTTCTTT.

The genes are TRBV10-1 and TRBJ2-5; TRBD2 is a possible D gene (5 bases). The CDR3 covers 13 residues. V lost 3 bases, J lost 5 bases, and 10 bases lay in between. Germline V gives CDR1 WNHNN, CDR2 SYGVQD (reference sequence). Here the CDR3 DNA reads TGCGCCAGCAGTGATGGAGGAAAGGAGACCCAGTACTTC. Translated: CASSDGGKETQYF.